A selection of T cell receptor beta chains follows, all from one sample in a study of blood T cell repertoires in COVID-19. Data came from immunoSEQ multiplex PCR; TCRdb stores just in-frame clones and leaves some out. The sample holds about 120,000 clones, around four fifths seen once. The sample was peripheral blood. The source of these receptors is a man younger than 45 with acute or convalescent COVID-19. The CDR3 runs from the conserved cysteine through the conserved F or W. The D gene is left open where the match is weak. The size entry is marked missing in some rows and otherwise reads once, few, many or a size class.

TGTGCCAGCAGTGACGCAGGGGGGTCATATGGCTACACCTTC	CASSDAGGSYGYTF	TRBJ1-2	TRBD1	NA	TRBV6-1
TGTGCCAGCAGTAACCGGGACAGGGTGACATCCGAGCAGTACTTC	CASSNRDRVTSEQYF	TRBJ2-7	TRBD1	NA	TRBV6-2/TRBV6-3
TGTGCCAGCAGCCGAACTAGCGGGGGGGCCGTCAATGAGCAGTTCTTC	CASSRTSGGAVNEQFF	TRBJ2-1	TRBD2	once	TRBV3-1/TRBV3-2
TGTGCCAGCAGCTTACTATCCGAAGCAAACACTGAAGCTTTCTTT	CASSLLSEANTEAFF	TRBJ1-1	NA	few	TRBV7-6
TGTGCCAGCAGCCGGGGGGACACTGAAGCTTTCTTT	CASSRGDTEAFF	TRBJ1-1	NA	NA	TRBV9
TGTGCCAGCTATTCTGAGGACACTGAAGCTTTCTTT	CASYSEDTEAFF	TRBJ1-1	NA	NA	TRBV28
TGCAGTGCTAGTCAACTAGCGGGGGGCACCAGCACAGATACGCAGTATTTT	CSASQLAGGTSTDTQYF	TRBJ2-3	TRBD2	NA	TRBV20-1
TGTGCCAGCAGTGATCTGGACAGGGGGCGAGGCTACACCTTC	CASSDLDRGRGYTF	TRBJ1-2	TRBD1	NA	TRBV6-1
TGTGCCAGCCAAAAAACAGGGGTCTCTAATGAAAAACTGTTTTTT	CASQKTGVSNEKLFF	TRBJ1-4	TRBD1	few	TRBV19
TGTGCCAGCAGCCAGATACAGGGTTCCGGATATGGCTACACCTTC	CASSQIQGSGYGYTF	TRBJ1-2	NA	NA	TRBV4-2
TGTGCCAGCAGTGAGAAAGCTAATCAGCCCCAGCATTTT	CASSEKANQPQHF	TRBJ1-5	NA	NA	TRBV6-4
TGTGCCAGTCGCCCAGGGGACAGACAGACCCAGTACTTC	CASRPGDRQTQYF	TRBJ2-5	TRBD1	NA	TRBV7-8
TGTGCCAGTAGTATTACAGTACAGAGCAATCAGCCCCAGCATTTT	CASSITVQSNQPQHF	TRBJ1-5	NA	NA	TRBV19
TGTGCCAGCAGTGTGGCGGGGGGCGCCTATGGCTACACCTTC	CASSVAGGAYGYTF	TRBJ1-2	NA	NA	TRBV2
TGTGCCAGTGAGTGGGGGGGCGATAAGAACACTGAAGCTTTCTTT	CASEWGGDKNTEAFF	TRBJ1-1	NA	few	TRBV19
TGTGCCAGTAGTGTCCTGCCTAGGGAGACCCAGTACTTC	CASSVLPRETQYF	TRBJ2-5	NA	NA	TRBV19
TGTGCCAGTAGTATAGCCGGGGCGGGGCAGAGCTCCTACGAGCAGTACTTC	CASSIAGAGQSSYEQYF	TRBJ2-7	NA	once	TRBV19
TGTGCCAGCAGTTTTTCAGGGGGCTTTGGCTATGGCTACACCTTC	CASSFSGGFGYGYTF	TRBJ1-2	TRBD1	NA	TRBV27
TGTGCCAGCAGTGACCCGGGACAGGGGGTCAACGAGCAGTACTTC	CASSDPGQGVNEQYF	TRBJ2-7	TRBD1	NA	TRBV6-2/TRBV6-3
TGTGCCAGCAGCTCCCAGGGGCGCAACACTGAAGCTTTCTTT	CASSSQGRNTEAFF	TRBJ1-1	NA	once	TRBV5-5
TGCAGCGTTAAAATAGCGGGGGTCACAGATACGCAGTATTTT	CSVKIAGVTDTQYF	TRBJ2-3	TRBD2	NA	TRBV29-1
TGCGCCAGCAGCCCGTACTCGACTAGCGGGCGGCATACGCAGTATTTT	CASSPYSTSGRHTQYF	TRBJ2-3	TRBD2	NA	TRBV4-1
TGTGCCAGCAGCTTAGCGGCGGATTCTTGGACACCATCCACAGATACGCAGTATTTT	CASSLAADSWTPSTDTQYF	TRBJ2-3	NA	NA	TRBV11-2